This T cell receptor (beta chain) emerged from a study of T-cell reconstitution after alpha-beta-depleted transplantation in children. In regard to this clonotype: The antigen remains undetermined.

Overall study findings and caveats: Diversity and T-cell counts at one year after transplant derived mostly from new T cells. The high TCRbeta diversity at day 60 in some patients came from surviving recipient T cells and thymic progenitors.

This CDR3 is 14 amino acids long. Per the germline V gene, CDR1 is DFQATT and CDR2 is SNEGSKA (reference sequence). With 4 bases removed from V and 0 bases from J, the gap between germline ends came to 9 bases. Preparing the TCRbeta library involved the use of unique molecular identifiers. MiXCR, run by TCRdb on the PCR reads, gives a single entry per CDR3 protein. Among just over 950,000 distinct CDR3 sequences listed, around 30% were seen once. This specimen consisted of PBMCs, mostly from graft donor cells, obtained 360 days after TCRalphabeta/CD19-depleted stem cell transplant. V is TRBV20-1 and J is TRBJ2-2; maybe TRBD2 (7 bases). This TCR was sampled from a boy under two years old who had a stem cell transplant for SCID, so the T cells may come from the graft donor. The CDR3 bases are TGCAGTGCTAAGGGGGGGTCGAACACCGGGGAGCTGTTTTTT. Its protein product is CSAKGGSNTGELFF.